This T cell receptor beta chain was sequenced during a study of T cell responses to AZD1222 COVID-19 vaccine (dated by TCRdb to the early 2020s). About the study as a whole: Because spike-specific TCR depth and breadth did not differ between the two schedules, AZD1222 recipients who got a second dose at roughly 4 weeks were pooled with those who got a second dose at roughly 12 weeks. TCR sequencing covered 230 or so trial participants: 200 to 210 given two doses of AZD1222 and 26 given two doses of MenACWY control vaccine. Trial participants were enrolled by age into 18-55, 56-69 and 70-plus year subgroups, with roughly 160, 29 and 62 TCR-sequenced participants respectively.

Counted from cysteine to phenylalanine, this CDR3 has 13 amino acids. The sequence is cut down to CDR3 DNA, 39 bases in frame from base 1. V sheds 10 bases and J sheds 5 bases, leaving 17 bases between their ends. In the germline V gene, CDR1 corresponds to MNHEY and CDR2 to SVGAGI. The CDR3 regions of human TCRbeta chains were analyzed by immunosequencing. From the authors' description of their analysis: TCRs in the repertoires were compared against a reference library of SARS-CoV-2-specific TCRs that had been generated with the MIRA antigen-specificity platform. Breadth was defined as the fraction of unique TCRs that were SARS-CoV-2-associated. Depth was defined as the fraction of total T cells that were SARS-CoV-2-associated. Using the MIRA data, each spike-specific TCR was assigned both to the spike region to which the TCR was reactive and to a CD4 or CD8 class. Log10-transformed breadth and depth values were compared by one-way ANOVA with Sidak's multiple comparisons tests. Entries here come from immuneACCESS through TCRdb and include only in-frame sequences with V and J called. Some clones fail to appear in such tables; in the studies checked, an unresolved V gene covers under half of the shortfall, and the cause of the remainder is unknown. V, J and clone size reflect that table, while D and trimming were determined from the DNA. In this sample the table shows some 130,000 clones, approximately 90% of which occur a single time. The ten top clones hold 6.9% of the sample.

The sample's time point, from its label and the paper: baseline before first vaccination. Vaccinee samples came from UK trials COV001 and COV002, including a single-blind randomized controlled phase 2/3 trial of AZD1222 (ChAdOx1 nCoV-19) in healthy adults. For TCRbeta chain sequencing, PBMC samples were collected from trial participants at day 0 and at day 28 after the second dose. For this clone: The clone's antigen remains unknown. No base-level quality is on record; no much larger clone is a single base apart.

Broad study findings and their caveats: The vaccine-associated CD4 TCRs covered the entire spike protein, and the dominant responses fell in regions 160-218 and 743-854. Only six AZD1222 recipients were SARS-CoV-2 seropositive at baseline, limiting conclusions about previously exposed vaccinees. In the small 56-69-year group, the increase in depth fell short of significance, most likely because of low power. Most participants were white British and females outnumbered males, and the authors suggested that clonal diversity may have been underestimated. After two AZD1222 doses, both the breadth and the depth of spike-specific TCRs were significantly higher than at day 0 and than in MenACWY recipients. Because no day 14 peak-response samples were available, repertoires were characterized only after the peak T cell response. Reportedly, almost half of the unique spike-specific TCRs recognized epitopes lying outside the regions that are mutated in the B.1.351 and B.1.1.7 variants.

The receptor's source is an adult in good health. This specimen was peripheral blood, taken on day 0 of AZD1222 vaccination. In this chain, TRBV6-5 is recombined with TRBJ2-5; the D gene cannot be resolved beyond TRBD1 or TRBD2, each matching 6 bases. The sequenced DNA is TGTGCCACTCGTCCGGGGGCGAGGGAGACCCAGTACTTC. Its translation reads: CATRPGARETQYF.